What follows describes a single TCR beta chain. This entry belongs to a study of T cells in Graves' hyperthyroidism and ophthalmopathy. Researchers took RNA transcripts and amplified the TCR beta CDR3 regions from them. HTBI primers drove first-round RT-PCR of the TCR CDR3. TCRdb re-derived calls from the multiplex PCR reads in MiXCR, one entry per CDR3 protein. The table records a few hundred thousand distinct CDR3 sequences, 15% to 20% of them present only once. Germline V gives CDR1 MRHNA, CDR2 SNTAGT. With 7 bases clipped from V and 5 bases from J, the junction kept 4 bases outside the gene matches. The CDR3 runs 12 residues.

The V gene is TRBV6-4, the J gene TRBJ2-7, with 8 bases aligning to TRBD1. This sequence was found in a woman between 35 and 50 years old with Graves' ophthalmopathy. Material: blood. CDR3 sequence reads: CASTDRGNEQYF. Here the CDR3 DNA reads TGTGCCAGCACCGACAGGGGAAACGAGCAGTACTTC.